The sequence of this TCR beta chain was determined in a study of early T cells in non-severe SARS-CoV-2 infection. Whole-study context: Sequencing targeted bulk RNA from unsorted whole blood, leaving chains unpaired. Study-wide results and limits: Missing private and CD4 specificities, VDJdb matching favored anti-spike CD8 responses.

Unique molecular identifiers were affixed to single, distinct cDNA molecules. TCRdb ran MiXCR on the 5' RACE reads and lists one entry per CDR3 protein. The sample shows 15,000 to 20,000 distinct CDR3 sequences, about 5.5% of them seen only once. The junction had 8 bases not matched to a gene; V was cut back by 6 bases and J by 0 bases. The germline V gene has CDR1 SGHTA and CDR2 FQGTGA. The CDR3 has 16 amino acids. This clonotype was observed a handful of times. Its cognate antigen is unknown. Sequenced sample: whole blood. This receptor was taken from an adult who was a healthcare worker with PCR-confirmed SARS-CoV-2 infection or an uninfected control (not recorded which). The V gene is TRBV7-3, the J gene TRBJ2-4; 7 positions agree with TRBD2. The CDR3 DNA follows: TGTGCCAGCAGATTAGATGCGGGAGTAGCCAAAAACATTCAGTACTTC. It codes for CASRLDAGVAKNIQYF.